This T cell receptor beta chain is drawn from a study of shared clonotypes between healthy human individuals. General study results and limits: Investigators collected only blood, and repertoires in tissues likely differ.

The authors split each subset's genomic DNA evenly across several immunoSEQ plates. In the original processing: For the immunoSEQ data, sequences were junction-only without quality scores, so filtering differed. Here immunoSEQ multiplex PCR was the method, and the copy in TCRdb shows in-frame clones only, minus some. The V and J calls and clone size were taken over from that table, and D and trimming were inferred from the DNA. The table lists around 2.1 million clones, approximately 94% of them singletons. Trimming cost V 0 bases and J 5 bases, with 8 bases left between them. Germline lookup yields CDR1 SGHRS and CDR2 YFSETQ. CDR3 size: 13 residues. Regarding this clone: Its antigen is still unknown.

The V gene is TRBV5-1, the J gene TRBJ2-5; D uncertain. The sequencing sample was made of naive CD4+ T cells sorted from blood. Subset noted: CD45RA+ positively selected. This TCR was sampled from a man younger than 30 in good health. CDR3 DNA: TGCGCCAGCAGCTTGGTGTTTAGGGAGACCCAGTACTTC. It yields the protein CASSLVFRETQYF.